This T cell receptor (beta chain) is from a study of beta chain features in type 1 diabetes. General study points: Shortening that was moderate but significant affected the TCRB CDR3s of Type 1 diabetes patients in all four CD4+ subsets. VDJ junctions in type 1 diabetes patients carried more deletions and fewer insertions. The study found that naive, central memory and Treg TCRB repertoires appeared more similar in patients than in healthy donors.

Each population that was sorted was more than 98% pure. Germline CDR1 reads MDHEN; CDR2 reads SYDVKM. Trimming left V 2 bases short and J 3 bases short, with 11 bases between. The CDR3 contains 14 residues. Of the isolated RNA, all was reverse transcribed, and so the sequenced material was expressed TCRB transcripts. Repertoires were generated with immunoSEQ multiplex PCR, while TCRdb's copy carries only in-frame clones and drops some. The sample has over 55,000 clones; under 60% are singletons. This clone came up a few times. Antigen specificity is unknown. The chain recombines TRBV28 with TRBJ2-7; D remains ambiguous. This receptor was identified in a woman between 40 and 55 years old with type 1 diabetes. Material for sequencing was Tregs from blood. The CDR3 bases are TGTGCCAGCAGTTTAGGCACAGCTATCTACGAGCAGTACTTC. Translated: CASSLGTAIYEQYF.